This TCR beta chain was found in a study of T cells expressing NK-cell markers. Background on the study: Eight donors were sequenced, of whom seven were HCMV-seropositive, while the remaining one was HCMV-seronegative.

Reprocessing the 5' RACE reads, TCRdb reports a single entry for every CDR3 protein and omits DNA. The sample has 350,000 to 500,000 distinct CDR3 sequences. The CDR3 consists of 13 residues. The clonotype was recovered from a woman aged 18 to 75 in good health. Sequencing was performed on blood T cells: a sorted CD56 or NKG2C T cell subset, CD4+ or CD8+ T cells, or bulk PBMC T cells (not recorded which). The chain uses TRBV12-3 or TRBV12-4 and TRBJ1-5; the TCRdb D gene call, TRBD1, has no DNA to confirm it. CDR3 region: CASSGQDLNPQHF.